The TCR beta chain described here comes from a study of metastatic and nonmetastatic thyroid tumors. The wider study: Across peripheral blood and tumor or nodule tissue samples taken from malignant and benign thyroid patients, the repertoires were compared with one another. Points from the study as a whole: The study reportedly found significantly higher TCR beta diversity in malignant thyroid tumors than benign nodules, in blood and tumor.

This clone was found many times. The antigen remains unidentified. With 0 bases removed from V and 11 bases from J, the gap between germline ends came to 10 bases. CDR3 length: 11 residues. The germline CDR1 and CDR2 sequences are SQVTM and ANQGSEA. Authors' analysis steps: A distant-metastasis classifier for papillary thyroid cancer was built using CDR3 differences across clinicopathological groups. From the PCR reads, TCRdb re-called clones with MiXCR. Here the V and J calls rest on TCRdb's processing, not on the authors' analysis. This table has approximately 28,000 clones, approximately 15% appearing once. Every patient underwent thyroid surgery untreated.

Sequenced input: blood. V gene TRBV29-1 combines with J gene TRBJ1-1, with D possibly being TRBD1 (5 bases). The sequence was collected from a male donor with papillary thyroid cancer or a benign thyroid nodule (not recorded which). Some clones in this sample may be carry-over from other donors' samples. In DNA, the CDR3 is TGCAGCGTTGAAGATCCCGGGGGGGCTTTCTTT. Translated: CSVEDPGGAFF.